The 31 T cell receptor beta chains reported below all come from one sample, sequenced in a study of long-term antiretroviral therapy in people with HIV. Assay version v3.0 of immunoSEQ was used, and it was run at survey level. The repertoire was sequenced with immunoSEQ multiplex PCR; TCRdb's copy has only in-frame clones and lacks some. The data contain 25,000 to 30,000 clones, 82% of them singletons. The sample in question was unsorted PBMCs, obtained 2.9 years after starting antiretroviral therapy. The source is a man aged 50-59 years with HIV.

This sequence joins TRBV5-4 and TRBJ1-1; D perhaps matches TRBD1 (6 bases). Trimming pared 3 bases from V and 10 bases from J, leaving 28 bases between. Germline V lookup: CDR1 SGHNT, CDR2 YYREEE (reference sequence). The CDR3 consists of 17 residues. In DNA form, the CDR3 reads TGTGCCAGCAGCTGGGGGATCGGGGGCGGGATCCCCGGAGGAGCTTTCTTT. Translating gives CASSWGIGGGIPGGAFF. Filled out from reference TRBV5-4 and TRBJ1-1, the complete variable domain reads ETGVTQSPTHLIKTRGQQVTLRCSSQSGHNTVSWYQQALGQGPQFIFQYYREEENGRGNFPPRFSGLQFPNYSSELNVNALELDDSALYLCASSWGIGGGIPGGAFFGQGTRLTVV.

This clone has a single count. The rearrangement uses TRBV28 and TRBJ2-3; D is unresolved. The CDR3 sequence is 15 residues long. Trimming took 7 bases from V and 5 from J, leaving 19 bases between them. The germline V gene encodes CDR1 MDHEN and CDR2 SYDVKM. The CDR3 sequence: CASTRAPWKGDTQYF. CDR3 nucleotide sequence: TGTGCCAGCACGAGAGCACCCTGGAAGGGAGATACGCAGTATTTT.

As concerns this clone: An end of the junction differs from the germline gene, which may be a read error. The genes are TRBV18 and TRBJ1-1, with 12 bases fitting TRBD1. This CDR3 has 17 residues. From germline, CDR1 is KGHSH and CDR2 LQKENI. The CDR3 reads CASSPIGTGGLNTEAFF. In DNA, the CDR3 is TGTGCCAGCTCACCAATAGGGACAGGGGGCTTGAATACTGAAGCTTTCTTT.

Of note for this clone: At one of its ends the junction is not consistent with the germline gene, which may arise from a read error. The chain employs TRBV25-1 and TRBJ2-5, with 7 bases identical to TRBD1. CDR3 length: 11 residues. The V gene's germline CDR1 is MGHDK and CDR2 SYGVNS. CDR3 bases: TGCTCCACAGGGGTTGGGAAGACCCAGTACTTC. Translating gives CSTGVGKTQYF.

J is TRBJ1-1 and V is TRBV7-9; 9 bases match TRBD1. CDR1 is SEHNR and CDR2 is FQNEAQ in the germline V gene (reference sequence). Trimming removed 4 bases from V and 7 bases from J; junction bases left unmatched: 1. This CDR3 is built from 12 residues. This CDR3 reads CASSYRGHEAFF. The CDR3 DNA reads TGTGCCAGCAGCTACAGGGGGCATGAAGCTTTCTTT.

This clone is medium-sized in the sample. The rearrangement links TRBV27 to TRBJ1-5, with D unclear. The V end was cut by 6 bases, the J end by 2 bases, with 5 bases between. The CDR3 spans 12 residues. From germline, CDR1 is MNHEY and CDR2 SMNVEV (reference sequence). Here the CDR3 reads CASRQGNQPQHF. In nucleotides, the CDR3 is TGTGCCAGCAGGCAGGGCAATCAGCCCCAGCATTTT.

This clone was seen only once. The chain combines TRBV7-8 with TRBJ1-1; perhaps TRBD1 as D (5 bases). Trimming removed 5 bases at V and 6 bases at J, with 13 bases between. The CDR3 covers 13 residues. Germline values: CDR1 SGHVS, CDR2 FQNEAQ. The CDR3 protein is CASSPYRDSEAFF. The CDR3 DNA is TGTGCCAGCAGCCCGTACCGGGACTCTGAAGCTTTCTTT.

This sequence joins TRBV5-1 and TRBJ2-1; 7 positions match TRBD1. J gave up 8 bases and V 1 base, and 6 bases lay outside the gene matches. Germline V gene sequence: CDR1 SGHRS, CDR2 YFSETQ. The CDR3 has 14 amino acids. In nucleotides, the CDR3 is TGCGCCAGCAGCTTGAGACAGGGTGGGTATGAGCAGTTCTTC. As protein: CASSLRQGGYEQFF.

Regarding this clone: A read error may account for a junction end that differs from germline. Within the sample, other DNA sequences also encode this same CDR3. The chain has TRBV7-7 and TRBJ2-5; 10 bases map to TRBD2. The germline gives CDR1 SSHAT, CDR2 FNYEAQ (reference sequence). This CDR3 comprises 12 residues. Here the CDR3 reads CASSLAGGTQYF. The DNA of the CDR3 is TGTGCTAGCAGCTTAGCGGGGGGGACCCAGTACTTC.

V and J are TRBV6-6 and TRBJ2-2; the match to TRBD1 covers 7 bases. The V and J ends lost 6 bases and 7 bases, in that order; junction bases with no gene match: 11. Germline V gene sequence: CDR1 MNHNY, CDR2 SVGAGI (reference sequence). This CDR3 is built from 15 residues. The CDR3 sequence is CASRNTGVENGELFF. The DNA for the CDR3 is TGTGCCAGCAGGAATACAGGGGTTGAGAACGGGGAGCTGTTTTTT.

The chain employs TRBV7-8 and TRBJ1-5; no reliable D call. CDR1 is SGHVS and CDR2 is FQNEAQ in the germline V gene. With 3 bases removed from V and 9 bases from J, the gap between germline ends came to 9 bases. This CDR3 has 12 amino acids. The CDR3 protein is CASSLVGGPQHF. The CDR3 DNA reads as TGTGCCAGCAGCTTGGTGGGTGGGCCCCAGCATTTT.

The chain combines TRBV28 with TRBJ2-5; TRBD1 agrees at 7 bases. Germline V gives CDR1 MDHEN, CDR2 SYDVKM. The CDR3 sequence is 16 residues long. The junction had 10 bases not matched to a gene; V was cut back by 4 bases and J by 2 bases. CDR3 residues: CASSYPGTDSQETQYF. The CDR3 DNA reads TGTGCCAGCAGTTACCCCGGGACAGATTCACAAGAGACCCAGTACTTC.

The V gene is TRBV10-3, the J gene TRBJ1-1; 8 positions agree with TRBD1. This CDR3 region has 17 residues. Germline V gene sequence: CDR1 ENHRY, CDR2 SYGVKD. Trimming took 4 bases from V and 1 from J; bases not matched to a gene: 11. CDR3 protein: CAISAGQGRSKNTEAFF. In DNA, the CDR3 is TGTGCCATCAGTGCTGGACAGGGAAGAAGTAAGAACACTGAAGCTTTCTTT.

The chain has TRBV27 and TRBJ1-4, with a weak D call TRBD1 (5 bases). V lost 5 bases, J lost 7 bases, and 14 bases lay in between. Germline-derived CDR1 and CDR2 are MNHEY and SMNVEV (reference sequence). This CDR3 contains 14 residues. In DNA form, the CDR3 reads TGTGCCAGCAGTAACGGGACGTGGCGTGAAAAACTGTTTTTT. Its protein is CASSNGTWREKLFF. Full variable domain (rest looked up from reference TRBV27 and TRBJ1-4): EAQVTQNPRYLITVTGKKLTVTCSQNMNHEYMSWYRQDPGLGLRQIYYSMNVEVTDKGDVPEGYKVSRKEKRNFPLILESPSPNQTSLYFCASSNGTWREKLFFGSGTQLSVL.

The rearrangement links TRBV15 to TRBJ1-4; TRBD1 agrees at 8 bases. Trimming removed 0 bases from V and 2 bases from J; junction bases left unmatched: 2. Germline V gene sequence: CDR1 LNHNV, CDR2 YYDKDF (reference sequence). This CDR3 is 16 amino acids long. CDR3 sequence: CATSRDGTGTNEKLFF. The CDR3 bases are TGTGCCACCAGCAGAGATGGGACAGGTACTAATGAAAAACTGTTTTTT.

The chain employs TRBV6-1 and TRBJ1-4; 8 bases agree with TRBD1. In germline, CDR1 is MNHNS, CDR2 SASEGT. V lost 6 bases to trimming and J lost 3 bases; unmatched junction nucleotides: 6. The CDR3 sequence is 15 residues long. The CDR3 DNA follows: TGTGCCAGCAGACCCACAGGGGGTTCTAATGAAAAACTGTTTTTT. Amino acids: CASRPTGGSNEKLFF.

This clone has only one observation. The chain couples TRBV10-3 to TRBJ2-1; 8 nucleotides match TRBD2. V lost 8 bases and J lost 6; bases outside the gene matches: 6. This CDR3 region has 13 residues. CDR1 ENHRY and CDR2 SYGVKD come from the germline V gene. The CDR3 loop reads CAISGGPRNEQFF. The CDR3 DNA reads TGTGCCATCTCGGGGGGGCCTCGCAATGAGCAGTTCTTC.

The chain is built from TRBV6-1 and TRBJ1-1; D is ambiguous. Germline-derived CDR1 and CDR2 are MNHNS and SASEGT. V was pared by 2 bases and J by 3 bases, with 4 bases between. The CDR3 totals 12 residues. The CDR3 here is CASSELHTEAFF. CDR3 coding DNA: TGTGCCAGCAGTGAATTGCACACTGAAGCTTTCTTT.

This clone was recorded a few times. The V and J genes are TRBV27 and TRBJ1-6; D is undetermined. The CDR3 runs 14 residues. CDR1 MNHEY and CDR2 SMNVEV come from the germline V gene (reference sequence). Deletions cut 5 bases from V and 6 bases from J, with 11 bases between. The CDR3 here is CASSAPGLNSPLHF. The CDR3 DNA is TGTGCCAGCAGTGCTCCAGGACTTAATTCACCCCTCCACTTT.

CDR3 residues: CASSWDRRNTEAFF. In DNA, the CDR3 is TGTGCCAGCAGTTGGGACAGGAGGAACACTGAAGCTTTCTTT. This chain connects TRBV27 to TRBJ1-1; 8 positions match TRBD1. The trim removed 4 bases at V and 1 base at J, leaving 2 bases unmatched. The CDR3 is 14 amino acids. Germline-derived CDR1 and CDR2 are MNHEY and SMNVEV (reference sequence).

The rearrangement joins TRBV5-1 to TRBJ2-3; D gene uncertain. With 3 bases removed from V and 6 bases from J, the gap between germline ends came to 11 bases. Germline V lookup: CDR1 SGHRS, CDR2 YFSETQ. The length of the CDR3 is 13 residues. The CDR3 DNA follows: TGCGCCAGCAGCTCCCCTGGCGTGGATACGCAGTATTTT. Translation: CASSSPGVDTQYF. The entire variable domain, with the rest obtained from reference TRBV5-1 and TRBJ2-3, is as follows: KAGVTQTPRYLIKTRGQQVTLSCSPISGHRSVSWYQQTPGQGLQFLFEYFSETQRNKGNFPGRFSGRQFSNSRSEMNVSTLELGDSALYLCASSSPGVDTQYFGPGTRLTVL.

The chain has TRBV29-1 and TRBJ1-4, with D perhaps TRBD1 (5 bases). The CDR3 length is 13 residues. The germline V gene encodes CDR1 SQVTM and CDR2 ANQGSEA. V shed 6 bases and J shed 2 bases, with 10 bases lying between them. In DNA form, the CDR3 reads TGCAGCGTCCGACAGTCGACTAATGAAAAACTGTTTTTT. This codes for CSVRQSTNEKLFF.

The V gene is TRBV7-2, the J gene TRBJ2-1, with D perhaps TRBD1 (6 bases). Trimming took off 7 bases at V and 4 bases at J, with 14 bases between the two ends. Germline loops: CDR1 SGHTA, CDR2 FQGNSA. This CDR3 is built from 14 residues. The CDR3 region has the DNA TGTGCCAGCAAGGGTAGGGACAAATACAATGAGCAGTTCTTC. Protein sequence: CASKGRDKYNEQFF.

The chain joins TRBV10-3 to TRBJ1-5, with D possibly being TRBD1 (5 bases). Trimming removed 3 bases from V and 0 bases from J, with 9 bases in between. CDR1 is ENHRY, CDR2 SYGVKD, per germline. This CDR3 region has 15 residues. The CDR3 DNA follows: TGTGCCATCAGTGATGGGGGGACTAGCAATCAGCCCCAGCATTTT. Its translation is CAISDGGTSNQPQHF.

The chain carries TRBV28 and TRBJ1-5; the D gene is possibly TRBD1 (5 bases). V was trimmed by 2 bases and J by 7 bases, leaving 18 bases between them. Germline V CDR1 and CDR2: MDHEN, SYDVKM. The CDR3 covers 16 residues. Here the CDR3 DNA reads TGTGCCAGCAGTTTAACAGGCCAGAAAGCTCCACAGCCCCAGCATTTT. It codes for CASSLTGQKAPQPQHF.

The rearrangement links TRBV29-1 to TRBJ1-2, with no clear D. The CDR3 extends over 13 amino acids. The V gene's germline CDR1 is SQVTM and CDR2 ANQGSEA. Trimming took 4 bases from V and 1 from J, leaving 10 bases between them. CDR3 sequence reads: CSVGGLLNYGYTF. In nucleotides, the CDR3 is TGCAGCGTTGGGGGTTTGCTTAACTATGGCTACACCTTC. Filled out from reference TRBV29-1 and TRBJ1-2, the complete variable domain reads SAVISQKPSRDICQRGTSLTIQCQVDSQVTMMFWYRQQPGQSLTLIATANQGSEATYESGFVIDKFPISRPNLTFSTLTVSNMSPEDSSIYLCSVGGLLNYGYTFGSGTRLTVV.

This clone has more than one count but fewer than ten. The chain has TRBV2 and TRBJ1-6, with no clear D. Germline assignment: CDR1 SNHLY and CDR2 FYNNEI. The CDR3 has 13 residues. Trimming left V 8 bases short and J 0 bases short, with 5 bases between. DNA of the CDR3: TGTGCCAGCTCAAGCTCCTATAATTCACCCCTCCACTTT. Its translation: CASSSSYNSPLHF.

The chain joins TRBV6-5 to TRBJ1-2; D is possibly TRBD1 (6 bases). The germline CDR1 and CDR2 sequences are MNHEY and SVGAGI. Between the trimmed V and J ends, which lost 0 bases and 5 bases, there was a span of 13 bases. The CDR3 sequence is 15 residues long. CDR3 residues: CASSYSGQTSYGYTF. Here the CDR3 DNA reads TGTGCCAGCAGTTACTCTGGACAGACCTCATATGGCTACACCTTC.

V and J are TRBV9 and TRBJ2-3; TRBD2 might be the D (7 bases). The CDR3 is made up of 15 amino acids. Trimming pared 0 bases from V and 1 base from J, leaving 9 bases between. Germline lookup yields CDR1 SGDLS and CDR2 YYNGEE. Written as DNA, the CDR3 is TGTGCCAGCAGCGTAGAGGGGGGGGGCACAGATACGCAGTATTTT. Its protein product is CASSVEGGGTDTQYF.

The chain has TRBV7-9 and TRBJ1-5; D unresolved. The length of the CDR3 is 15 residues. Trimming stripped 2 bases from V and 5 bases from J, with 13 bases between. From germline, CDR1 is SEHNR and CDR2 FQNEAQ (reference sequence). As DNA, the CDR3 is TGTGCCAGCAGCTTAAGTACCGCAACCCATCAGCCCCAGCATTTT. Amino acid sequence: CASSLSTATHQPQHF.

The genes are TRBV28 and TRBJ2-3, with 7 nucleotides matching TRBD1. The CDR3 covers 15 residues. Germline V gene data show CDR1 as MDHEN and CDR2 as SYDVKM. Unmatched junction bases numbered 8, after V lost 7 bases and J lost 1 base. CDR3 protein: CASNNRDSGTDTQYF. The CDR3 DNA is TGTGCCAGCAACAACCGGGACAGCGGCACAGATACGCAGTATTTT.